This paragraph covers one T cell receptor beta chain sequence. Its antigen is not identified. This cohort consisted of healthy bone marrow donors. The donors, nominally healthy at sampling, likely had unrecorded immune exposures. The PCR used 60 Vbeta and 13 Jbeta primers. The protocol was immunoSEQ multiplex PCR, while the TCRdb copy is restricted to in-frame clones and leaves out a portion. Found here are about 120,000 clones; the top ten clones hold about 3.8%. This specimen comes from a study of cytomegalovirus exposure and HLA in healthy donors. Study findings and constraints: The authors excluded some V segments, including TRBV6-2 and TRBV6-3, as indistinguishable.

Trimming took 7 bases from V and 4 from J; bases not matched to a gene: 6. Germline values: CDR1 SGHRS, CDR2 YFSETQ. There are 15 residues in the CDR3. The sequenced material came from PBMCs. The receptor comes from a man aged 30 to 45 in good health and CMV-seronegative. The chain carries TRBV5-1 and TRBJ1-3, with TRBD1 identical over 12 bases. CDR3 nucleotides: TGCGCCAGCGGGGGACAGGGGGCGAGAGGAAACACCATATATTTT. Translation gives CASGGQGARGNTIYF.